This entry lists 18 T cell receptor beta chains sequenced from one sample in a study of blood T cell repertoires in COVID-19 (dated by TCRdb to about 2020). The library was made by the immunoSEQ multiplex PCR assay. TCRdb carries this immuneACCESS record with in-frame sequences only. Its versions omit some clonotypes, under half of them owing to an unresolved V gene in the studies checked, with the rest unexplained. The sample records around 400,000 clones, approximately 89% of which are singletons. Together, the top ten hold 1.5% to 2% of the sample. Sequencing input: PBMCs or T cells enriched from blood (not recorded which). These receptor sequences come from a woman in her twenties or thirties who had recovered from COVID-19.

V and J are TRBV24-1 and TRBJ2-3, with TRBD2 matching over 7 bases. Germline V lookup: CDR1 KGHDR, CDR2 SFDVKD. Germline trimming cut 4 bases from V and 4 bases from J; bases unmatched to any gene: 10. CDR3 size: 16 residues. For the CDR3, the DNA is TGTGCCACCAGTGAGCCCCGCGGGGGACCATCAGATACGCAGTATTTT. It encodes CATSEPRGGPSDTQYF.

This rearrangement joins TRBV7-3 to TRBJ2-4; 9 bases are a match to TRBD1. This CDR3 has 13 amino acids. V shed 4 bases and J 6 bases; nucleotides not matched to a gene: 1. Germline lookup yields CDR1 SGHTA and CDR2 FQGTGA. The CDR3 region is CASSSDRGNIQYF. CDR3 in DNA: TGTGCCAGCAGCTCGGACAGGGGAAACATTCAGTACTTC. The whole variable domain, filled in from reference TRBV7-3 and TRBJ2-4, reads GAGVSQTPSNKVTEKGKYVELRCDPISGHTALYWYRQSLGQGPEFLIYFQGTGAADDSGLPNDRFFAVRPEGSVSTLKIQRTERGDSAVYLCASSSDRGNIQYFGAGTRLSVL.

The rearrangement uses TRBV28 and TRBJ1-1; TRBD1 might be the D (6 bases). The CDR3 sequence is 18 residues long. Between the trimmed V and J ends, which lost 1 base and 0 bases, there was a span of 18 bases. Germline V lookup: CDR1 MDHEN, CDR2 SYDVKM. In DNA, the CDR3 is TGTGCCAGCAGTTTATTAATGGTTTGGACAGACTTGAACACTGAAGCTTTCTTT. Amino acids: CASSLLMVWTDLNTEAFF.

This sequence joins TRBV30 and TRBJ2-7; 8 bases fit TRBD2. Trimming at V came to 8 bases and at J to 1 base, leaving 10 bases not matched to a gene. The germline V gene has CDR1 GTSNPN and CDR2 SVGIG (reference sequence). The CDR3 contains 14 residues. This CDR3 reads CALKKAGGSYEQYF. CDR3 sequence (DNA): TGTGCCCTTAAAAAGGCGGGAGGTTCCTACGAGCAGTACTTC.

This clone was seen only a few times. The rearrangement joins TRBV2 to TRBJ2-3; TRBD1 might be the D (5 bases). Germline V gene lookup returns CDR1 SNHLY and CDR2 FYNNEI. The CDR3 covers 14 residues. Trimming took 7 bases from V and 3 from J, leaving 14 bases between them. CDR3 in DNA: TGTGCCAGCAAGTCCCAGGGTACTACAGATACGCAGTATTTT. It codes for CASKSQGTTDTQYF.

The chain is built from TRBV5-1 and TRBJ1-5; D unclear. The CDR3 is 14 amino acids. Germline V lookup: CDR1 SGHRS, CDR2 YFSETQ. V shed 0 bases and J shed 4 bases, with 8 bases lying between them. The CDR3: CASSLDTGNQPQHF. The CDR3 DNA sequence: TGCGCCAGCAGCTTGGATACGGGAAATCAGCCCCAGCATTTT.

This sequence joins TRBV6-5 and TRBJ2-7, with 7 positions matching TRBD2. The junction had 9 bases not matched to a gene; V was cut back by 4 bases and J by 3 bases. The CDR3 runs to 15 residues. Germline assignment: CDR1 MNHEY and CDR2 SVGAGI. CDR3 residues: CASSSYSSGSYEQYF. CDR3 nucleotide sequence: TGTGCCAGCAGTTCCTACTCTAGCGGCAGCTACGAGCAGTACTTC.

V gene TRBV19 combines with J gene TRBJ2-2; 8 bases fit TRBD1. The CDR3 has 15 amino acids. Germline V gene sequence: CDR1 LNHDA, CDR2 SQIVND (reference sequence). V trimming: 4 bases; J trimming: 6 bases; junction bases outside the gene matches: 7. CDR3 amino acids: CASSTRDRMSGELFF. The CDR3 region has the DNA TGTGCCAGTAGTACCCGGGACAGGATGTCCGGGGAGCTGTTTTTT. The full variable domain, completed using reference TRBV19 and TRBJ2-2, is DGGITQSPKYLFRKEGQNVTLSCEQNLNHDAMYWYRQDPGQGLRLIYYSQIVNDFQKGDIAEGYSVSREKKESFPLTVTSAQKNPTAFYLCASSTRDRMSGELFFGEGSRLTVL.

V and J are TRBV2 and TRBJ2-1, with 11 bases aligning to TRBD1. The CDR3 spans 13 residues. Trimming cost V 8 bases and J 7 bases; bases outside gene matches: 4. CDR1 and CDR2 from the germline V gene are SNHLY and FYNNEI. DNA for the CDR3: TGTGCCAGCGACCGGGACAGGGGGAATGAGCAGTTCTTC. Its translation is CASDRDRGNEQFF.

The rearrangement uses TRBV19 and TRBJ2-2; 7 bases are a match to TRBD1. With 8 bases clipped from V and 3 bases from J, the junction kept 3 bases outside the gene matches. This CDR3 contains 13 residues. Per germline, CDR1 LNHDA and CDR2 SQIVND (reference sequence). CDR3 amino acids: CASGQEYTGELFF. The CDR3 DNA reads as TGTGCCAGTGGACAGGAGTACACCGGGGAGCTGTTTTTT.

This clone was counted only a few times. The chain employs TRBV28 and TRBJ2-7; TRBD2 aligns across 7 bases. The CDR3 runs to 14 residues. J was trimmed by 4 bases and V by 5 bases; bases with no gene match: 8. In germline, CDR1 is MDHEN, CDR2 SYDVKM. CDR3 region: CASSPAGLTYEQYF. The CDR3 DNA sequence: TGTGCCAGCAGTCCCGCGGGACTAACTTACGAGCAGTACTTC.

CDR3 nucleotides: TGTGCCAGCAGCGTAGTTTTTGGGCCCTACAATGAGCAGTTCTTC. Protein: CASSVVFGPYNEQFF. The rearrangement uses TRBV3-1 (or the pseudogene TRBV3-2) and TRBJ2-1; no definite D call. V gave up 5 bases and J gave up 2 bases, with 13 bases separating them. The V gene's germline CDR1 is LGHDT and CDR2 YNNKEL (reference sequence). The CDR3 spans 15 residues.

The chain is built from TRBV5-1 and TRBJ1-1, with D unclear. This CDR3 spans 12 amino acids. The V end was cut by 5 bases, the J end by 6 bases, with 11 bases between. CDR1 and CDR2 from the germline V gene are SGHRS and YFSETQ. The CDR3 region is CASRLTSSEAFF. CDR3 nucleotides: TGCGCCAGCAGGTTGACATCATCTGAAGCTTTCTTT.

The rearrangement joins TRBV15 to TRBJ2-7; the match to TRBD2 covers 7 bases. The J segment lost 6 bases and the V segment lost 0 bases, leaving 8 bases of the junction unmatched. The CDR3 runs 15 residues. Germline CDR1 is LNHNV and CDR2 is YYDKDF (reference sequence). The CDR3 region has the DNA TGTGCCACCAGCAGAGACCTGGGGGGGTTTATCGAGCAGTACTTC. This encodes CATSRDLGGFIEQYF.

This chain links TRBV30 with TRBJ1-4; D might be TRBD1 (5 bases). From germline, CDR1 is GTSNPN and CDR2 SVGIG (reference sequence). The CDR3 totals 14 residues. V lost 5 bases and J 7 bases, leaving 17 bases between the germline ends. This CDR3 is CAWGDVSRGEKLFF. CDR3 DNA: TGTGCCTGGGGGGACGTATCAAGGGGTGAAAAACTGTTTTTT.

This clone was observed a few times. The gene calls are TRBV9 and TRBJ1-2, with 9 bases matching TRBD1. CDR3 length: 15 amino acids. V was clipped by 6 bases and J by 8 bases; unmatched bases: 14. Germline V gene data show CDR1 as SGDLS and CDR2 as YYNGEE. This CDR3 reads CASKGNRTGGVGYTF. CDR3 nucleotide sequence: TGTGCCAGCAAGGGAAATAGAACAGGGGGCGTGGGCTACACCTTC.

The CDR3 sequence is CASSSFSGAGYYEQYF. DNA for the CDR3: TGTGCCAGCAGCTCCTTCAGTGGGGCAGGGTACTACGAGCAGTACTTC. The chain is built from TRBV11-2 and TRBJ2-7; a weak D match, TRBD1 (5 bases). The V gene's germline CDR1 is SGHAT and CDR2 FQNNGV. The V and J ends lost 4 bases and 3 bases respectively, with 19 bases between them. The CDR3 consists of 16 residues.

V gene TRBV11-2 combines with J gene TRBJ2-7; 8 bases fit TRBD1. The CDR3 is 15 amino acids. Germline-derived CDR1 and CDR2 are SGHAT and FQNNGV. The ends lost 2 bases at V and 3 bases at J; junction bases unmatched: 6. The CDR3 here is CASSLLGQDVYEQYF. DNA for the CDR3: TGTGCCAGCAGCTTACTGGGACAGGACGTCTACGAGCAGTACTTC. The whole variable domain, filled in from reference TRBV11-2 and TRBJ2-7, reads EAGVAQSPRYKIIEKRQSVAFWCNPISGHATLYWYQQILGQGPKLLIQFQNNGVVDDSQLPKDRFSAERLKGVDSTLKIQPAKLEDSAVYLCASSLLGQDVYEQYFGPGTRLTVT.